The T cell receptor beta chain under discussion was sequenced for a study of Ad26.COV2.S vaccination and SARS-CoV-2 variants. Across the study: The vaccine Ad26.COV2.S was put into the muscle once, or twice with 56 days between. The study, taken as a whole, reports: Analyses that measured TCR breadth and depth may have underestimated total T cell responses.

The treatment was: 15 to 20 received Ad26.COV2.S at low or high dose, single or two shots; about 5 received placebo; per-sample allocation not given. Each sample was drawn 63 days after the first injection (of vaccine or placebo). Data came from immunoSEQ multiplex PCR; TCRdb stores just in-frame clones and leaves some out. Of some 320,000 clones in the sample, around 81% were seen once. This CDR3 contains 16 residues. In germline, CDR1 is SNHLY, CDR2 FYNNEI. V was pared by 4 bases and J by 2 bases, with 14 bases between. For this clone: Its specificity is unknown.

The chain uses TRBV2 and TRBJ2-2, with no clear D. This sample comprised peripheral blood, obtained in a trial of Ad26.COV2.S vaccine versus placebo. The sequence was collected from a person aged 18-60 years who received the Ad26.COV2.S COVID-19 vaccine or a placebo. In DNA, the CDR3 is TGTGCCAGCAGTGCGGTCCGGCTGTTTAACACCGGGGAGCTGTTTTTT. Amino acid sequence: CASSAVRLFNTGELFF. Together with reference TRBV2 and TRBJ2-2, the CDR3 gives the full variable domain: EPEVTQTPSHQVTQMGQEVILRCVPISNHLYFYWYRQILGQKVEFLVSFYNNEISEKSEIFDDQFSVERPDGSNFTLKIRSTKLEDSAMYFCASSAVRLFNTGELFFGEGSRLTVL.